This entry lists 20 T cell receptor beta chains sequenced from one sample in a study of shared clonotypes between healthy human individuals. Sequencing used immunoSEQ multiplex PCR; TCRdb keeps in-frame clones, though not all of them. This table holds about 1.4 million clones, around 97% found once. The sequenced sample consisted of naive CD4+ T cells sorted from blood. Subset specified: CD45RA+ positively selected. The source is a man aged 25-45 years in good health.

CDR3 region: CASRRDPLEIGELFF. The DNA for the CDR3 is TGTGCCAGTCGAAGGGACCCCCTAGAGATCGGGGAGCTGTTTTTT. The chain uses TRBV5-4 and TRBJ2-2; either TRBD1 or TRBD2 may supply D (5 bases each). Trimming cost V 8 bases and J 7 bases, with 21 bases left between them. The V gene's germline CDR1 is SGHNT and CDR2 YYREEE (reference sequence). The CDR3 is made up of 15 amino acids.

Details on this clone: In the same sample, other DNA sequences code for this CDR3. The chain recombines TRBV9 with TRBJ2-2; 7 bases line up with TRBD2. The germline V gene encodes CDR1 SGDLS and CDR2 YYNGEE. CDR3 length: 16 amino acids. Trimming took 0 bases from V and 0 from J; bases not matched to a gene: 2. The CDR3 is CASSVALAANTGELFF. The CDR3 bases are TGTGCCAGCAGCGTAGCCCTAGCGGCGAACACCGGGGAGCTGTTTTTT.

The chain couples TRBV5-1 to TRBJ2-1, with D hard to call. The CDR3 has 14 residues. Germline values: CDR1 SGHRS, CDR2 YFSETQ. V lost 4 bases, J lost 4 bases, and 12 bases lay in between. The CDR3 is CASSGETRYNEQFF. For the CDR3, the DNA is TGCGCCAGCAGCGGCGAAACCAGATACAATGAGCAGTTCTTC.

The CDR3 reads CASSYFGTQYF. The DNA for the CDR3 is TGTGCCAGCAGTTACTTTGGTACGCAGTATTTT. V is TRBV6-5 and J is TRBJ2-3; the D is unclear. The CDR3 is 11 amino acids. Trimming took 1 base from V and 8 from J, leaving 4 bases between them. CDR1 is MNHEY and CDR2 is SVGAGI in the germline V gene.

On this clone itself: The sample holds other DNA sequences that translate to the same CDR3. CDR3: CASRPGLAGYEQYF. As DNA, the CDR3 is TGTGCCAGCAGACCAGGACTAGCGGGATACGAGCAGTACTTC. The gene calls are TRBV28 and TRBJ2-7, with 12 bases identical to TRBD2. This CDR3 is 14 amino acids long. Germline V lookup: CDR1 MDHEN, CDR2 SYDVKM. The V and J ends lost 6 bases and 4 bases, in that order; junction bases with no gene match: 4.

Turning to this clone: Other DNA sequences of this sample code for an identical CDR3. The chain has TRBV5-1 and TRBJ2-5, with D maybe TRBD2 (5 bases). This CDR3 comprises 14 residues. Trimming shortened V by 4 bases and J by 2 bases, and 12 bases separated the two germline ends. The germline CDR1 and CDR2 sequences are SGHRS and YFSETQ. CDR3 sequence (DNA): TGCGCCAGCAGCCTCGTGCCGGGACAAGAGACCCAGTACTTC. Amino acids: CASSLVPGQETQYF.

The chain links TRBV28 to TRBJ2-1; no definite D call. Germline assignment: CDR1 MDHEN and CDR2 SYDVKM. CDR3 length equals 14 residues. The V end was cut by 1 base, the J end by 8 bases, with 12 bases between. The CDR3 spells CASSLFSGSHEQFF. CDR3 in DNA: TGTGCCAGCAGTTTATTTTCAGGAAGCCATGAGCAGTTCTTC.

The V call is TRBV7-9, the J call TRBJ1-1; D gene ambiguous. The V end was cut by 8 bases, the J end by 12 bases, with 22 bases between. Germline V CDR1 and CDR2: SEHNR, FQNEAQ (reference sequence). This CDR3 region has 13 residues. CDR3 region: CASGAPPTDRSFF. The DNA of the CDR3 is TGTGCCAGCGGCGCGCCCCCAACAGATAGGTCTTTCTTT.

The rearrangement uses TRBV18 and TRBJ2-3; 8 nucleotides match TRBD2. CDR1 is KGHSH, CDR2 LQKENI, per germline. The CDR3 loop spans 17 amino acids. Trimming at V came to 2 bases and at J to 3 bases, leaving 10 bases not matched to a gene. The CDR3 loop is CASSPLAGPSTTDTQYF. The CDR3 coding sequence is TGTGCCAGCTCACCATTAGCGGGACCTAGCACGACAGATACGCAGTATTTT.

The CDR3 nucleotides are TGCGCCAGCAACAGGGACAGTGGAGAGACCCAGTACTTC. Translated, it gives CASNRDSGETQYF. V is TRBV10-1 and J is TRBJ2-5, with 7 bases lining up with TRBD1. Per the germline V gene, CDR1 is WNHNN and CDR2 is SYGVQD (reference sequence). This CDR3 has 13 residues. V trimming: 7 bases; J trimming: 4 bases; junction bases outside the gene matches: 6.

As concerns this clone: One end of the junction fails to match germline, which may point to a read error. Other DNA sequences within the sample encode an identical CDR3. This chain joins TRBV7-7 and TRBJ2-1, with D possibly TRBD2 on 6 matching bases. CDR3 length: 13 amino acids. Germline lookup yields CDR1 SSHAT and CDR2 FNYEAQ (reference sequence). DNA for the CDR3: TGTGCTAGCAGCCGAACGGGGGACAATGAGCAGTTCTTC. Residues: CASSRTGDNEQFF.

The chain combines TRBV7-9 with TRBJ2-1; D is unresolved. The CDR3 is 14 residues long. CDR1 is SEHNR, CDR2 FQNEAQ, per germline (reference sequence). Trimming took 3 bases from V and 5 from J, leaving 11 bases between them. The CDR3 nucleotides are TGTGCCAGCAGCTTGGGCCAGGATCACAATGAGCAGTTCTTC. This codes for CASSLGQDHNEQFF.

This clone occurred once. The identical CDR3 is also encoded by other nucleotide sequences in the sample. The chain is built from TRBV28 and TRBJ1-4; D gene ambiguous. Trimming removed 6 bases from V and 7 bases from J, with 6 bases in between. The CDR3 is made up of 11 amino acids. CDR1 and CDR2 (germline): MDHEN, SYDVKM. The CDR3 DNA is TGTGCCAGCAGCCGAAGTGAAAAACTGTTTTTT. Its protein is CASSRSEKLFF.

V gene TRBV7-2 combines with J gene TRBJ2-5, with 9 bases fitting TRBD2. This CDR3 has 17 amino acids. V gave up 1 base and J gave up 3 bases; unmatched junction bases: 9. In germline, CDR1 is SGHTA, CDR2 FQGNSA. The CDR3 loop reads CASSLVGSASGEETQYF. The CDR3 nucleotides are TGTGCCAGCAGCTTAGTGGGGTCGGCTAGCGGGGAAGAGACCCAGTACTTC.

A remark on this clone: Other DNA sequences in this sample translate to the same CDR3. The rearrangement uses TRBV18 and TRBJ2-7; 7 nucleotides agree with TRBD1. Germline V gene data show CDR1 as KGHSH and CDR2 as LQKENI. After removal of 3 bases from V and 6 bases from J, the junction contained 5 bases not matched to a gene. The CDR3 covers 13 residues. This CDR3 reads CASSPPTGVEQYF. In nucleotides, the CDR3 is TGTGCCAGCTCACCCCCCACAGGGGTCGAGCAGTACTTC.

This chain connects TRBV7-2 to TRBJ1-2, with D maybe TRBD1 (5 bases). This CDR3 is built from 15 residues. Germline V gene data show CDR1 as SGHTA and CDR2 as FQGNSA. The V end was cut by 6 bases, the J end by 7 bases, with 21 bases between. CDR3 sequence: CASSQSGTEPSGYTF. In nucleotides, the CDR3 is TGTGCCAGCAGTCAATCAGGGACGGAGCCCTCTGGCTACACCTTC.

The gene calls are TRBV30 and TRBJ1-5, with D uncertain. Germline V gene lookup returns CDR1 GTSNPN and CDR2 SVGIG (reference sequence). The CDR3 is made up of 13 amino acids. Trimming removed 0 bases at V and 7 bases at J, with 10 bases between. Written as DNA, the CDR3 is TGTGCCTGGAGTGTAGCGGGATGGCAGCCCCAGCATTTT. This codes for CAWSVAGWQPQHF.

The V call is TRBV7-3, the J call TRBJ2-2; the match to TRBD2 covers 14 bases. V gave up 5 bases and J gave up 3 bases; unmatched junction bases: 11. This CDR3 has 19 residues. Germline CDR1 is SGHTA and CDR2 is FQGTGA. The CDR3 loop reads CASSIGTSGRLGYTGELFF. Written as DNA, the CDR3 is TGTGCCAGCAGCATAGGGACTAGCGGGAGATTGGGGTACACCGGGGAGCTGTTTTTT.

This sequence joins TRBV28 and TRBJ1-5; D remains unclear. V lost 7 bases and J 1 base, leaving 20 bases between the germline ends. This CDR3 region has 17 residues. Germline lookup yields CDR1 MDHEN and CDR2 SYDVKM. CDR3 loop: CASNSPLRTASNQPQHF. The CDR3 DNA reads as TGTGCCAGCAATTCCCCCCTACGGACGGCGAGCAATCAGCCCCAGCATTTT.

The rearrangement joins TRBV6-1 to TRBJ2-7, with TRBD2 identical over 7 bases. Germline V gene data show CDR1 as MNHNS and CDR2 as SASEGT. The CDR3 length is 14 residues. The ends lost 3 bases at V and 2 bases at J; junction bases unmatched: 4. The CDR3 bases are TGTGCCAGCAGTGAGAGCGGGGCCACCTACGAGCAGTACTTC. Protein: CASSESGATYEQYF.